A selection of T cell receptor beta chains follows, all from one sample in a study of blood T cells in healthy people across ages. Using its own MiXCR run on the 5' RACE reads, TCRdb lists one record per CDR3 protein. The sample has roughly 720,000 distinct CDR3 sequences, 53% seen once. Material: blood. These receptors came from an elderly man in good health. CDR3s include the opening cysteine and the closing phenylalanine or tryptophan. Fields, in order: D gene, J gene, clone size, V gene, CDR3 protein, CDR3 DNA. A D gene is named only where the DNA matches it firmly. The size of a clone is reported for some rows only, either as once, few or many, or as a class for expanded clones.

- | TRBJ1-1 | - | TRBV20-1 | CSAPPVRKPNTEAFF | TGCAGTGCTCCCCCAGTTAGGAAGCCGAACACTGAAGCTTTCTTT
TRBD2 | TRBJ2-5 | - | TRBV20-1 | CSATSSGRGNEQYF | TGCAGTGCTACCTCAAGCGGGAGAGGCAATGAGCAGTACTTC
- | TRBJ2-1 | - | TRBV4-1 | CASSQEELSNEQFF | TGCGCCAGCAGCCAAGAGGAACTAAGCAATGAGCAGTTCTTC
- | TRBJ2-5 | few | TRBV4-1 | CASSQVMGRQETQYF | TGCGCCAGCAGCCAAGTAATGGGGCGGCAAGAGACCCAGTACTTC
- | TRBJ2-1 | many | TRBV20-1 | CSGVAASYNEQFF | TGCAGTGGTGTAGCGGCTTCCTACAATGAGCAGTTCTTC
- | TRBJ2-1 | few | TRBV20-1 | CSARDVREGGEQFF | TGCAGTGCTAGAGATGTGAGGGAGGGGGGTGAGCAGTTCTTC
- | TRBJ1-5 | - | TRBV28 | CASSLVGVGNQPQHF | TGTGCCAGCAGTTTGGTCGGGGTGGGCAATCAGCCCCAGCATTTT
TRBD1 | TRBJ2-4 | - | TRBV2 | CASTRDRGNIQYF | TGTGCCAGCACACGGGACAGGGGAAACATTCAGTACTTC
- | TRBJ1-5 | - | TRBV27 | CASSPSEGEFNQPQHF | TGTGCCAGCAGTCCCAGTGAAGGGGAGTTCAATCAGCCCCAGCATTTT
- | TRBJ2-5 | - | TRBV29-1 | CSVEVPDRFGETQYF | TGCAGCGTTGAAGTTCCGGACCGCTTCGGAGAGACCCAGTACTTC
- | TRBJ2-1 | - | TRBV6-5 | CASRYRVPSSYNEQFF | TGTGCCAGCAGGTACAGGGTTCCCTCTTCATACAATGAGCAGTTCTTC
TRBD1 | TRBJ1-6 | - | TRBV27 | CASSSTGRSPLHF | TGTGCCAGCAGTTCGACAGGGCGGTCACCCCTCCACTTT
TRBD1 | TRBJ2-7 | - | TRBV5-1 | CASSLAWDRGSYEQYF | TGCGCCAGCAGCTTGGCGTGGGACAGGGGGTCCTACGAGCAGTACTTC
TRBD2 | TRBJ2-7 | few | TRBV6-1 | CASITSGRLYEQYF | TGTGCCAGCATTACTAGCGGGAGACTCTACGAGCAGTACTTC
TRBD1 | TRBJ1-1 | few | TRBV11-1 | CASSSQGQMNTEAFF | TGTGCCAGCAGCTCCCAGGGACAGATGAACACTGAAGCTTTCTTT
- | TRBJ1-6 | - | TRBV21-1 | CASSKRAQSYNSPLHF | TGTGCCAGCAGCAAGAGGGCTCAGTCTTATAATTCACCCCTCCACTTT
- | TRBJ2-7 | - | TRBV10-3 | CAISESTAGSSYEQYF | TGTGCCATCAGTGAGTCGACGGCAGGGAGCTCCTACGAGCAGTACTTC
TRBD2 | TRBJ2-3 | - | TRBV20-1 | CSAGASGIHRYAYF | TGCAGTGCTGGGGCTAGCGGGATTCACAGATACGCGTATTTT
TRBD1 | TRBJ1-1 | - | TRBV7-2 | CASGTGFNTEAFF | TGTGCCAGCGGGACAGGTTTCAACACTGAAGCTTTCTTT
TRBD1 | TRBJ2-7 | few | TRBV6-2/TRBV6-3 | CASKYRTGSSYEQYF | TGTGCCAGCAAGTATAGGACAGGGAGCTCCTACGAGCAGTACTTC
- | TRBJ1-2 | - | TRBV20-1 | CSADPDRTNYGYTF | TGCAGTGCCGACCCAGACAGGACCAACTATGGCTACACCTTC
TRBD1 | TRBJ1-1 | - | TRBV5-8 | CASSGTESLNTEAFF | TGTGCCAGCAGCGGGACAGAAAGCTTGAACACTGAAGCTTTCTTT
TRBD2 | TRBJ2-2 | few | TRBV27 | CASSPQGLAGELFF | TGTGCCAGCAGTCCTCAGGGACTAGCGGGGGAGCTGTTTTTT
- | TRBJ2-6 | - | TRBV7-9 | CASRGKGTLVTNVLTF | TGTGCCAGCAGGGGGAAGGGGACCCTGGTGACCAACGTCCTGACTTTC
- | TRBJ2-7 | - | TRBV12-5 | CASGLVLYEQYF | TGTGCTAGTGGTTTGGTACTCTACGAGCAGTACTTC
TRBD2 | TRBJ2-3 | few | TRBV20-1 | CSARAPLMAGGHRYAYF | TGCAGTGCTAGAGCCCCCCTTATGGCGGGGGGGCACAGATACGCGTATTTT
- | TRBJ2-1 | - | TRBV4-2 | CASSQNPGGHYNEQFF | TGTGCCAGCAGCCAAAACCCTGGCGGGCACTACAATGAGCAGTTCTTC
- | TRBJ1-2 | - | TRBV14 | CASSQVGRGLGGYTF | TGTGCCAGCAGCCAAGTGGGCAGGGGACTAGGTGGCTACACCTTC
TRBD2 | TRBJ2-7 | - | TRBV27 | CASTKLAGYEQYF | TGTGCCAGCACCAAACTAGCGGGCTACGAGCAGTACTTC
- | TRBJ2-2 | once | TRBV6-5 | CASSRKGGELFF | TGTGCCAGCAGTCGGAAAGGAGGGGAGCTGTTTTTT